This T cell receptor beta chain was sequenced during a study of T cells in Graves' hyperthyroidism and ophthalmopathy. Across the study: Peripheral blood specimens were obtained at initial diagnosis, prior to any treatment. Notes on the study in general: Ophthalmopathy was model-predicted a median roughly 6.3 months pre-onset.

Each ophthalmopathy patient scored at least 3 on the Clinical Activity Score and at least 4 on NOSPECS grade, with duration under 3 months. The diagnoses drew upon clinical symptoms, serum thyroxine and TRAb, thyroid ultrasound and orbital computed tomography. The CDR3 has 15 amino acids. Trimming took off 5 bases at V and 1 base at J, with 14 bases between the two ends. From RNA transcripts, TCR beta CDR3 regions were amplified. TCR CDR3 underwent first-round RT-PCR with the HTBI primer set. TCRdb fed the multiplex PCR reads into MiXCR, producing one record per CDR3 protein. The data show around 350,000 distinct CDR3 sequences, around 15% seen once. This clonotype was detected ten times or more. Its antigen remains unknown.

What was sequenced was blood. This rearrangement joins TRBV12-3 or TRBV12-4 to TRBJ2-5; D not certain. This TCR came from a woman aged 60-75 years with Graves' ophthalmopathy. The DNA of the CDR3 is TGTGCCAGCAGTAGCCCCTCGACAACCCAAGAGACCCAGTACTTC. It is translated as CASSSPSTTQETQYF.